This TCR beta chain comes out of a study of T cells in Graves' hyperthyroidism and ophthalmopathy (dated 2019 in TCRdb). At the level of the whole study: Peripheral blood was sampled at the time of initial diagnosis, prior to any treatment. After sampling, hyperthyroidism patients received methimazole starting at 30 mg daily, and ophthalmopathy patients received high-dose intravenous methylprednisolone. To identify distinguishing TCR V-J signatures, a discovery cohort of about 95 patients was used, comprising fewer than 45 with Graves' ophthalmopathy and around 60 with stable Graves' hyperthyroidism. According to the paper, TCR Vbeta CDR3 sequencing was carried out on 135 peripheral blood samples, which came from approximately 43 ophthalmopathy, 75 or so hyperthyroidism and some 17 progressor patients. An independent validation cohort of under 20 hyperthyroidism patients and over 15 patients who later progressed to ophthalmopathy tested prospective prediction of ophthalmopathy. In six Graves' hyperthyroidism patients, the study also compared T-cell repertoires from thyroid tissue with T-cell repertoires from blood. For training and testing, the 110 or so patients in the discovery cohort were randomly divided in a 7:3 ratio. What the authors observed across the whole study: Blood samples also contained most of the expanded thyroid clonotypes (frequency above 0.001), which suggests that blood repertoires may reflect thyroid immune responses. In validation, progression to ophthalmopathy was predicted by the model with almost 71% sensitivity and roughly 76% specificity, a median of around 5.9 months before onset. Ophthalmopathy was separated from stable hyperthyroidism by a 13 V-J signature model, with just over 85% sensitivity and 81% to 83% specificity obtained in cross-validation and 80%/75% obtained in testing. Sample size was not statistically predetermined, and blinding of investigators to group allocation was not performed.

As regards this clonotype: No antigen is known for it. The record has no base qualities; no much larger clone is one base away.

TCR beta CDR3 regions were amplified from RNA transcripts. The first round of RT-PCR for the TCR CDR3 was performed with the HTBI primer set and the Qiagen OneStep RT-PCR kit. A second multiplex PCR round built the libraries, followed by size selection and purification. Paired-end sequencing of the libraries was performed with 100 bp reads on an Illumina HiSeq2000. For the original study's pipeline: SOAPnuke was used to process the raw data, throwing out any read that contained adapters or uncalled bases, had a mean Phred below 15, or lacked an exact constant-primer or identifier match. COPE v1.2.5 was used to merge the high-quality paired reads, and each unique nucleotide sequence was defined as a clonotype. MiTCR v1.1 was used to align the clonotypes against IMGT TRBV, TRBD and TRBJ reference segments. Only V-J combinations with frequency above 0.0001, covering 99% to 99.2% of repertoires, were analysed. A TCS score was defined as the ratio of F50 (clonal expansion) to E x V (chaos), with BLOSUM62-based TCRdist applied between CDR3 peptides within each V-J. Welch's t-statistics and random forest reduced 514 V-J features to around 14, which were used in a naive Bayes classifier (R e1071). TCRdb reran the public reads through fastp at Q25 and MiXCR, keeping productive beta chains. For every CDR3 protein sequence, its rows merge into one entry that carries the most common genes and DNA. TCRdb's processing, not the study's, gives the V and J calls here. The sample table shows about 420,000 distinct CDR3 sequences, and roughly 13% are seen once. The top ten clonotypes cover about 4.9% of the sample.

The CDR3, from cysteine to phenylalanine, totals 17 residues. CDR3 DNA only is kept here, 51 bases in frame from base 1. CDR1 is given as LGHNA and CDR2 as YNFKEQ, both from the germline V gene. A distance of 17 bases separates the germline ends of V and J, which lose 0 bases and 5 bases respectively. Graves' hyperthyroidism was defined as stable when no progression to ophthalmopathy occurred over 18 months of follow-up. Hyperthyroidism patients were newly diagnosed, had a disease duration of under 2 months, and were aged 18 to 65 years. Patients with uncontrolled infections, other autoimmune diseases, pregnancy or lactation were excluded. Clinical symptoms, serum thyroxine and TRAb, thyroid ultrasound, and orbital computed tomography formed the basis for the diagnoses. Ficoll-Paque density gradient centrifugation was used to isolate PBMCs from 10 ml of fresh peripheral blood. Total RNA was extracted using Trizol reagent, and RNA quality was assessed on an Agilent 2100 Bioanalyzer.

The sequenced sample consisted of blood. This sequence was found in a woman between 18 and 29 years old with Graves' hyperthyroidism. This receptor chain uses TRBV4-2 and TRBJ2-1; TRBD2 is a possible D gene, resting on 6 matching bases. The CDR3 corresponds to CASSQDATGVLDNEQFF. The nucleotide sequence is TGTGCCAGCAGCCAAGATGCGACGGGAGTTTTGGACAATGAGCAGTTCTTC.